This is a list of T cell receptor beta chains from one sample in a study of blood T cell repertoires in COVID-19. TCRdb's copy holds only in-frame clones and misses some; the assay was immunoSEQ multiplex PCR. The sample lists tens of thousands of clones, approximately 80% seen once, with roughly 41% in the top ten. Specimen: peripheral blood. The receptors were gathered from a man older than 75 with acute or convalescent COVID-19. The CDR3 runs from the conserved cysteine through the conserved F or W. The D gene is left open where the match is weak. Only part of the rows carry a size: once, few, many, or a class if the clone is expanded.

cdr3_nt: TGTGCCAGCAGTTCTCCGGGACTAGCAACTGATGAGCAGTTCTTC; cdr3_aa: CASSSPGLATDEQFF; clone_size: .; d_call: TRBD2; v_call: TRBV27; j_call: TRBJ2-1
cdr3_nt: TGTGCCAGCAGCTTAGGTGGACAGGGGAAAAATGAGCAGTTCTTC; cdr3_aa: CASSLGGQGKNEQFF; clone_size: once; d_call: TRBD1; v_call: TRBV7-9; j_call: TRBJ2-1
cdr3_nt: TGTGCCACCAGCACCGGACTAGCGGGGGGGCTTAATGAGCAGTTCTTC; cdr3_aa: CATSTGLAGGLNEQFF; clone_size: .; d_call: TRBD2; v_call: TRBV15; j_call: TRBJ2-1
cdr3_nt: TGTGCCAGCAGCCAAGGACAGGGAACTGGAAACACCATATATTTT; cdr3_aa: CASSQGQGTGNTIYF; clone_size: .; d_call: TRBD1; v_call: TRBV14; j_call: TRBJ1-3
cdr3_nt: TGTGCCAGCAGCCGTAAAACTTTTGAAGACTATGGCTACACCTTC; cdr3_aa: CASSRKTFEDYGYTF; clone_size: .; d_call: .; v_call: TRBV4-2; j_call: TRBJ1-2
cdr3_nt: TGTGCCAGCTCACCACTCCAGGGGAGCCACGAGCAGTACTTC; cdr3_aa: CASSPLQGSHEQYF; clone_size: .; d_call: .; v_call: TRBV18; j_call: TRBJ2-7
cdr3_nt: TGTGCCAGCAGTCTCTCGACAGACAATCAGCCCCAGCATTTT; cdr3_aa: CASSLSTDNQPQHF; clone_size: once; d_call: .; v_call: TRBV7-9; j_call: TRBJ1-5
cdr3_nt: TGCGCCAGCAGCCAGGCTCCGACCGGGACAGGGACCTACGAGCAGTACTTC; cdr3_aa: CASSQAPTGTGTYEQYF; clone_size: .; d_call: TRBD1; v_call: TRBV4-1; j_call: TRBJ2-7
cdr3_nt: TGTGCCAGCAGTTTGGTGGGGCGCCTCAATCAGCCCCAGCATTTT; cdr3_aa: CASSLVGRLNQPQHF; clone_size: .; d_call: .; v_call: TRBV27; j_call: TRBJ1-5
cdr3_nt: TGTGCCATCAGTGAGTCTCTTGGACAGGGGGCATGGCAGCCCCAGCATTTT; cdr3_aa: CAISESLGQGAWQPQHF; clone_size: .; d_call: TRBD1; v_call: TRBV10-3; j_call: TRBJ1-5
cdr3_nt: TGTGCCAGCAGCCATCCTGGCGGGGGGGCCGGAGATACGCAGTATTTT; cdr3_aa: CASSHPGGGAGDTQYF; clone_size: once; d_call: TRBD2; v_call: TRBV7-6; j_call: TRBJ2-3
cdr3_nt: TGTGCCAGCAGCTTAGTTACAGGGCCCCAAGAGACCCAGTACTTC; cdr3_aa: CASSLVTGPQETQYF; clone_size: once; d_call: .; v_call: TRBV7-2; j_call: TRBJ2-5
cdr3_nt: TGTGCCAGCCGTAACAGGGTCTTATTTGATTCACCCCTCCACTTT; cdr3_aa: CASRNRVLFDSPLHF; clone_size: few; d_call: .; v_call: TRBV21-1; j_call: TRBJ1-6
cdr3_nt: TGTGCCAGCAGCTTAGCGGGGGGATTTTCTGGAAGGGCCAAAAACATTCAGTACTTC; cdr3_aa: CASSLAGGFSGRAKNIQYF; clone_size: once; d_call: TRBD2; v_call: TRBV7-3; j_call: TRBJ2-4
cdr3_nt: TGCGCCAGCAGCCAAGGGAACTACATGAACACTGAAGCTTTCTTT; cdr3_aa: CASSQGNYMNTEAFF; clone_size: .; d_call: .; v_call: TRBV4-3; j_call: TRBJ1-1
cdr3_nt: TGTGCCAGCAGTTTATGGACTAGCAGTGACGAGCAGTACTTC; cdr3_aa: CASSLWTSSDEQYF; clone_size: .; d_call: TRBD2; v_call: TRBV27; j_call: TRBJ2-7
cdr3_nt: TGCGCCAGCAGCTTGGAAGCAGGGGCGCCTCCCTACGAGCAGTACTTC; cdr3_aa: CASSLEAGAPPYEQYF; clone_size: few; d_call: .; v_call: TRBV5-1; j_call: TRBJ2-7
cdr3_nt: TGTGCCACCAGCAGACCAGACAGGGTTTACCAGCCCCAGCATTTT; cdr3_aa: CATSRPDRVYQPQHF; clone_size: .; d_call: TRBD1; v_call: TRBV15; j_call: TRBJ1-5
cdr3_nt: TGTGCCACCGGGACACCTTATAGCAATCAGCCCCAGCATTTT; cdr3_aa: CATGTPYSNQPQHF; clone_size: .; d_call: .; v_call: TRBV28; j_call: TRBJ1-5
cdr3_nt: TGCGCCAGCAGCCAGCGTCCGGGGGGCTCCTACAATGAGCAGTTCTTC; cdr3_aa: CASSQRPGGSYNEQFF; clone_size: .; d_call: TRBD2; v_call: TRBV4-1; j_call: TRBJ2-1
cdr3_nt: TGTGCCAGCTCACCATCAGGGGCGTATGGGGAAAAACTGTTTTTT; cdr3_aa: CASSPSGAYGEKLFF; clone_size: .; d_call: .; v_call: TRBV18; j_call: TRBJ1-4
cdr3_nt: TGTGCCAGCACACCCGATGGGACACCACAATATGAAAAACTGTTTTTT; cdr3_aa: CASTPDGTPQYEKLFF; clone_size: .; d_call: .; v_call: TRBV28; j_call: TRBJ1-4
cdr3_nt: TGTGCCAGCAGCTACTCTAGGGGGGGCAATGAGCAGTTCTTC; cdr3_aa: CASSYSRGGNEQFF; clone_size: .; d_call: .; v_call: TRBV7-8; j_call: TRBJ2-1
cdr3_nt: TGTGCCAGCAGCCAAGACCCAGCTAACTATGGCTACACCTTC; cdr3_aa: CASSQDPANYGYTF; clone_size: .; d_call: .; v_call: TRBV4-2; j_call: TRBJ1-2